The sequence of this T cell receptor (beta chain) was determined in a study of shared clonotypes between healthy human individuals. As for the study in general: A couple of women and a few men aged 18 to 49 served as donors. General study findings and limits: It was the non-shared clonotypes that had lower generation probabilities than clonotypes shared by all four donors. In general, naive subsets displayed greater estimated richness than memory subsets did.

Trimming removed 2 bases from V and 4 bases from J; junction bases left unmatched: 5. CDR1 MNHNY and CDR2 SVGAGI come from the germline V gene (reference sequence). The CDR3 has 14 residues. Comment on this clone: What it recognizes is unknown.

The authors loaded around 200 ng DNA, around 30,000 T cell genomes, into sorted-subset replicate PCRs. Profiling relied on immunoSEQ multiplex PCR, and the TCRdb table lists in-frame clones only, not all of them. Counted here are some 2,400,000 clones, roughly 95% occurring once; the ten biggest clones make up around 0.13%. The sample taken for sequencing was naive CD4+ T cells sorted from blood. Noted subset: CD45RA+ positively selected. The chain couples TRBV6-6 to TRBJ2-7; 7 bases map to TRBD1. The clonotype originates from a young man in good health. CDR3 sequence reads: CASSYTLDRYEQYF. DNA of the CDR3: TGTGCCAGCAGTTACACCCTGGACAGGTACGAGCAGTACTTC.